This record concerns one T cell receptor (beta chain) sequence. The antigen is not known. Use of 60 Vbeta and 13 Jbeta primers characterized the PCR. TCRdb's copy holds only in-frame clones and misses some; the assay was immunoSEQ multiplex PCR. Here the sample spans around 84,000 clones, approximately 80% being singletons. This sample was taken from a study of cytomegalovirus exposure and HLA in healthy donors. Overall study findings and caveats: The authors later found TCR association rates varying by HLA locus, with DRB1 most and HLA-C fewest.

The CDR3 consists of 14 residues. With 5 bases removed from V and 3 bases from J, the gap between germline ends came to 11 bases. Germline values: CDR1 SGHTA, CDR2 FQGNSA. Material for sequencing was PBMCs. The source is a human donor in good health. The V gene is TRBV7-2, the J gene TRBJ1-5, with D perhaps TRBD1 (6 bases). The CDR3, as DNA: TGTGCCAGCAGCCCAGGACAGCTCAATCAGCCCCAGCATTTT. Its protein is CASSPGQLNQPQHF. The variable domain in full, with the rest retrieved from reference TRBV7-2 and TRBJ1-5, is GAGVSQSPSNKVTEKGKDVELRCDPISGHTALYWYRQSLGQGLEFLIYFQGNSAPDKSGLPSDRFSAERTGGSVSTLTIQRTQQEDSAVYLCASSPGQLNQPQHFGDGTRLSIL.